This entry lists 18 T cell receptor beta chains sequenced from one sample in a study of T cells after posttransplantation cyclophosphamide. Sequenced by immunoSEQ multiplex PCR; TCRdb stores in-frame clones only, minus some. The top ten clones hold 6.3% of a sample with fewer than 25,000 clones, about 84% of them seen once. Material for sequencing was PBMCs. These TCRs come from a woman aged 55 to 70 with a blood cancer, CMV-positive, and with a related stem cell donor.

This chain uses TRBV6-6 with TRBJ2-7; 9 nucleotides line up with TRBD2. This CDR3 region has 13 residues. Per the germline V gene, CDR1 is MNHNY and CDR2 is SVGAGI (reference sequence). V lost 5 bases to trimming and J lost 4 bases; unmatched junction nucleotides: 3. The CDR3 DNA is TGTGCCAGCAGTGAGCGGGAGGTGTACGAGCAGTACTTC. Protein sequence: CASSEREVYEQYF.

For the CDR3, the DNA is TGCGCCAGCAGCCGGCTAACGGGAGAGACCCAGTACTTC. Translating gives CASSRLTGETQYF. The chain carries TRBV4-1 and TRBJ2-5; no reliable D call. Trimming took off 4 bases at V and 4 bases at J, with 10 bases between the two ends. This CDR3 has 13 residues. In germline, CDR1 is MGHRA, CDR2 YSYEKL.

This chain links TRBV9 with TRBJ2-2; 13 bases are shared with TRBD2. Germline assignment: CDR1 SGDLS and CDR2 YYNGEE. This CDR3 is 16 amino acids long. The V and J ends lost 2 bases and 4 bases, in that order; junction bases with no gene match: 2. The CDR3 spells CASSVGTSGATGELFF. The CDR3 DNA is TGTGCCAGCAGCGTCGGGACTAGCGGGGCCACCGGGGAGCTGTTTTTT.

This clone occurred once. The J gene is TRBJ2-6, the V gene TRBV27; 9 nucleotides match TRBD2. The CDR3 contains 17 residues. J gave up 0 bases and V 11 bases, and 11 bases lay outside the gene matches. Germline-derived CDR1 and CDR2 are MNHEY and SMNVEV (reference sequence). The CDR3 region is CAAGSGGLNSGANVLTF. CDR3 DNA: TGTGCCGCAGGAAGCGGGGGGCTAAACTCTGGGGCCAACGTCCTGACTTTC.

The gene calls are TRBV9 and TRBJ2-5; TRBD2 aligns across 10 bases. There are 17 residues in the CDR3. J was trimmed by 6 bases and V by 2 bases; bases with no gene match: 13. Germline values: CDR1 SGDLS, CDR2 YYNGEE. The CDR3 bases are TGTGCCAGCAGCGTGAACGGGGCTAGCGGGAGATCCCAGACCCAGTACTTC. Protein: CASSVNGASGRSQTQYF.

This chain links TRBV18 with TRBJ2-2; D may be TRBD1 (5 bases). The CDR3 consists of 15 residues. Germline V gene sequence: CDR1 KGHSH, CDR2 LQKENI. V lost 3 bases and J lost 1, with 9 bases in between. The DNA for the CDR3 is TGTGCCAGCTCACCCCCAGGGCTGAACACCGGGGAGCTGTTTTTT. The encoded protein is CASSPPGLNTGELFF.

The chain couples TRBV5-1 to TRBJ2-7; 7 bases agree with TRBD1. The V segment lost 7 bases and the J segment 1 base; nucleotides outside the gene matches: 5. The V gene's germline CDR1 is SGHRS and CDR2 YFSETQ. CDR3 length: 13 amino acids. The DNA for the CDR3 is TGCGCCAGCTGGGAGACAGGGTCCTACGAGCAGTACTTC. Translated: CASWETGSYEQYF. Using reference TRBV5-1 and TRBJ2-7 for the parts outside the CDR3, the full variable domain is KAGVTQTPRYLIKTRGQQVTLSCSPISGHRSVSWYQQTPGQGLQFLFEYFSETQRNKGNFPGRFSGRQFSNSRSEMNVSTLELGDSALYLCASWETGSYEQYFGPGTRLTVT.

This chain joins TRBV2 and TRBJ1-2; 8 bases match TRBD1. This CDR3 region has 14 residues. The V gene end was trimmed by 6 bases and the J gene end by 2 bases; junction bases not matched to a gene: 5. Germline V gene data show CDR1 as SNHLY and CDR2 as FYNNEI. The chain's CDR3 is CASRDREANYGYTF. CDR3 sequence (DNA): TGTGCCAGCAGGGACAGGGAAGCCAACTATGGCTACACCTTC. Drawing the rest from reference TRBV2 and TRBJ1-2, the complete variable domain is EPEVTQTPSHQVTQMGQEVILRCVPISNHLYFYWYRQILGQKVEFLVSFYNNEISEKSEIFDDQFSVERPDGSNFTLKIRSTKLEDSAMYFCASRDREANYGYTFGSGTRLTVV.

The chain employs TRBV4-2 and TRBJ2-3; 8 bases map to TRBD2. The V gene end was trimmed by 0 bases and the J gene end by 0 bases; junction bases not matched to a gene: 2. In germline, CDR1 is LGHNA, CDR2 YNFKEQ. CDR3 length: 16 residues. The DNA of the CDR3 is TGTGCCAGCAGCCAAGAACTAGCGGCTAGCACAGATACGCAGTATTTT. Its translation: CASSQELAASTDTQYF.

The genes are TRBV6-6 and TRBJ1-2; D remains unclear. CDR1 and CDR2 (germline): MNHNY, SVGAGI (reference sequence). The CDR3 is 11 amino acids. Deletions cut 5 bases from V and 9 bases from J, with 10 bases between. The CDR3 DNA follows: TGTGCCAGCAGTACTACGGCCCGCTACACCTTC. It translates to CASSTTARYTF.

The J gene is TRBJ1-2, the V gene TRBV13, with D unclear. The CDR3 spans 11 residues. The V end was cut by 5 bases, the J end by 3 bases, with 4 bases between. Per germline, CDR1 PRHDT and CDR2 FYEKMQ (reference sequence). Here the CDR3 DNA reads TGTGCCAGCAGCCGGGACTATGGCTACACCTTC. Its protein product is CASSRDYGYTF.

This rearrangement joins TRBV4-1 to TRBJ2-5; 10 bases are shared with TRBD1. V gave up 4 bases and J gave up 5 bases; unmatched junction bases: 4. The germline V gene encodes CDR1 MGHRA and CDR2 YSYEKL. CDR3 size: 14 residues. CDR3: CASSRDRGVETQYF. In nucleotides, the CDR3 is TGCGCCAGCAGCCGGGACAGGGGCGTTGAGACCCAGTACTTC.

The V call is TRBV7-9, the J call TRBJ1-6; perhaps TRBD1 as D (6 bases). Trimming removed 5 bases at V and 10 bases at J, with 15 bases between. The CDR3 totals 14 residues. Germline loops: CDR1 SEHNR, CDR2 FQNEAQ (reference sequence). The CDR3 is CASSADGGHSPLHF. CDR3 DNA: TGTGCCAGCAGCGCCGACGGGGGGCACTCACCCCTCCACTTT.

This clone appeared a single time. This chain links TRBV9 with TRBJ2-7; 15 bases are shared with TRBD2. With 2 bases clipped from V and 4 bases from J, the junction kept 10 bases outside the gene matches. The CDR3 contains 18 residues. Per germline, CDR1 SGDLS and CDR2 YYNGEE. CDR3 loop: CASSVGTSGRRRGYEQYF. CDR3 in DNA: TGTGCCAGCAGCGTCGGGACTAGCGGGAGGCGGAGAGGGTACGAGCAGTACTTC.

This clone was detected only a few times. CDR3 in amino acids: CASTGTPYDFYGYTF. In DNA, the CDR3 is TGTGCCAGTACCGGGACACCTTATGATTTCTATGGCTACACCTTC. This chain uses TRBV19 with TRBJ1-2, with D possibly matching TRBD1 (6 bases). The V and J ends lost 7 bases and 4 bases respectively, with 19 bases between them. Germline V CDR1 and CDR2: LNHDA, SQIVND (reference sequence). The CDR3 consists of 15 residues.

This clone was observed a few times. The gene calls are TRBV5-4 and TRBJ2-2; D uncertain. Germline V lookup: CDR1 SGHNT, CDR2 YYREEE (reference sequence). V shed 1 base and J shed 0 bases, with 10 bases lying between them. The CDR3 contains 16 residues. In nucleotides, the CDR3 is TGTGCCAGCAGCTTGCGTCTGAGCGCGAACACCGGGGAGCTGTTTTTT. Translating it yields CASSLRLSANTGELFF.

V gene TRBV14 combines with J gene TRBJ2-1, with 13 bases that match TRBD2. Trimming at V came to 2 bases and at J to 8 bases, leaving 9 bases not matched to a gene. The germline CDR1 and CDR2 sequences are SGHDN and FVKESK. The CDR3 has 17 amino acids. The CDR3 here is CASSQWGLAGLTDEQFF. The CDR3 bases are TGTGCCAGCAGCCAATGGGGACTAGCGGGACTAACGGATGAGCAGTTCTTC.

This chain uses TRBV19 with TRBJ2-3; the match to TRBD1 covers 7 bases. CDR3 length: 14 residues. Germline values: CDR1 LNHDA, CDR2 SQIVND (reference sequence). The junction had 8 bases not matched to a gene; V was cut back by 6 bases and J by 5 bases. CDR3: CASRQGQRIDTQYF. CDR3 sequence (DNA): TGTGCCAGTAGGCAGGGACAGAGGATAGATACGCAGTATTTT.